These T cell receptor beta chains were read from a single sample in a study of tumor-infiltrating lymphocytes in primary liver carcinoma. TCRdb processed the multiplex PCR reads anew with MiXCR; each CDR3 protein has one entry. Found here are around 29,000 distinct CDR3 sequences, 70% to 80% of them singletons; the top ten hold roughly 38%. Specimen: liver tumor tissue from sampling region 5. Receptors were obtained from a man between 40 and 49 years old with primary liver carcinoma and hepatitis B virus infection. Both conserved end residues are part of each CDR3. The D gene is left open where the match is weak. Size tells how often a clone was seen (once, few, many) or the class of an expanded clone, and some rows leave it out.

d_call: NA; cdr3_length: 14; j_call: TRBJ2-3; clone_size: NA; v_call: TRBV12-5; cdr3_aa: CVSDDQLGVHTQYF; cdr3_nt: TGTGTTAGTGACGACCAACTAGGAGTGCATACGCAGTATTTT
d_call: TRBD2; cdr3_length: 18; j_call: TRBJ2-4; clone_size: NA; v_call: TRBV6-1; cdr3_aa: CANSVRLAGAGAKNIQYF; cdr3_nt: TGTGCCAATAGTGTGAGACTAGCGGGAGCGGGGGCCAAAAACATTCAGTACTTC
d_call: NA; cdr3_length: 13; j_call: TRBJ1-1; clone_size: NA; v_call: TRBV6-1; cdr3_aa: CTSSQTVNTEAFF; cdr3_nt: TGTACAAGCAGTCAGACTGTGAACACTGAAGCTTTCTTT
d_call: TRBD1; cdr3_length: 14; j_call: TRBJ1-1; clone_size: NA; v_call: TRBV4-2; cdr3_aa: CASSARQGDTEAFF; cdr3_nt: TGTGCCAGCAGTGCTCGACAGGGGGACACTGAAGCTTTCTTT
d_call: TRBD1; cdr3_length: 15; j_call: TRBJ2-7; clone_size: NA; v_call: TRBV12-3/TRBV12-4; cdr3_aa: CASNIVTGGPYEQCF; cdr3_nt: TGTGCCAGCAATATCGTGACAGGGGGCCCCTACGAGCAGTGCTTC
d_call: TRBD2; cdr3_length: 19; j_call: TRBJ2-7; clone_size: many; v_call: TRBV6-6; cdr3_aa: CASRPGGLAGGSGLYEQYF; cdr3_nt: TGTGCCAGCAGACCAGGAGGTCTAGCGGGAGGTTCCGGACTGTACGAGCAGTACTTC
d_call: TRBD2; cdr3_length: 17; j_call: TRBJ2-3; clone_size: medium-sized; v_call: TRBV11-2; cdr3_aa: CASSLVLAGGLGDTQYF; cdr3_nt: TGTGCCAGCAGCTTAGTTTTAGCGGGAGGGCTCGGAGATACGCAGTATTTT
d_call: TRBD2; cdr3_length: 17; j_call: TRBJ2-1; clone_size: many; v_call: TRBV24-1; cdr3_aa: CATSDLEGASGISEQFF; cdr3_nt: TGTGCCACCAGTGATTTAGAAGGGGCTAGCGGGATAAGTGAGCAGTTCTTC
d_call: TRBD1; cdr3_length: 12; j_call: TRBJ2-1; clone_size: NA; v_call: TRBV29-1; cdr3_aa: CCAQTGGSEQFF; cdr3_nt: TGCTGCGCCCAGACAGGGGGCAGTGAGCAGTTCTTC
d_call: NA; cdr3_length: 17; j_call: TRBJ1-5; clone_size: NA; v_call: TRBV6-1; cdr3_aa: CASSEEEGLGGNQPQHF; cdr3_nt: TGTGCCAGCAGTGAAGAGGAGGGGCTCGGAGGCAATCAACCCCAGCATTTT
d_call: TRBD1; cdr3_length: 14; j_call: TRBJ1-2; clone_size: NA; v_call: TRBV4-1; cdr3_aa: CASSPWDRNYGYTF; cdr3_nt: TGCGCCAGCAGCCCATGGGACAGGAATTATGGCTACACCTTC
d_call: TRBD1; cdr3_length: 15; j_call: TRBJ2-5; clone_size: few; v_call: TRBV5-4; cdr3_aa: CTSSLDRETQETRYF; cdr3_nt: TGTACCAGCAGCCTAGACAGGGAAACCCAAGAGACCCGGTACTTC
d_call: TRBD1; cdr3_length: 16; j_call: TRBJ2-6; clone_size: NA; v_call: TRBV5-1; cdr3_aa: CASTWGQNSGANVLTF; cdr3_nt: TGCGCCAGTACCTGGGGACAGAACTCTGGGGCCAACGTCCTGACTTTC
d_call: NA; cdr3_length: 12; j_call: TRBJ2-7; clone_size: NA; v_call: TRBV6-6; cdr3_aa: CASSIRVGEQYF; cdr3_nt: TGTGCCAGCAGTATTAGGGTCGGCGAGCAGTACTTC
d_call: NA; cdr3_length: 15; j_call: TRBJ2-3; clone_size: NA; v_call: TRBV6-5; cdr3_aa: CPSSYFHPGTDTQYF; cdr3_nt: TGTCCTAGCAGTTACTTCCATCCAGGGACAGATACGCAGTATTTT
d_call: NA; cdr3_length: 14; j_call: TRBJ2-2; clone_size: NA; v_call: TRBV11-1; cdr3_aa: CASSFTGATGGLFF; cdr3_nt: TGTGCAAGCAGCTTTACAGGGGCTACCGGGGGGCTGTTTTTT
d_call: TRBD2; cdr3_length: 17; j_call: TRBJ2-1; clone_size: NA; v_call: TRBV6-6; cdr3_aa: CASSYSRGTSFKPEPFF; cdr3_nt: TGTGCCAGCAGTTACTCAAGGGGGACTAGCTTTAAGCCTGAGCCGTTCTTC
d_call: NA; cdr3_length: 15; j_call: TRBJ2-1; clone_size: many; v_call: TRBV13; cdr3_aa: CASSRLGQGDNEQFF; cdr3_nt: TGTGCCAGCAGCCGCCTGGGGCAGGGAGACAATGAGCAGTTCTTC
d_call: NA; cdr3_length: 14; j_call: TRBJ2-7; clone_size: NA; v_call: TRBV11-2; cdr3_aa: CASSSRAGCYEQYF; cdr3_nt: TGTGCCAGCAGCTCTCGGGCAGGGTGCTACGAGCAATACTTC
d_call: TRBD1; cdr3_length: 15; j_call: TRBJ1-1; clone_size: NA; v_call: TRBV28; cdr3_aa: CANSPPGQGGYSAFF; cdr3_nt: TGTGCCAACAGTCCCCCGGGACAGGGAGGGTATAGTGCTTTCTTT
d_call: NA; cdr3_length: 14; j_call: TRBJ1-1; clone_size: NA; v_call: TRBV6-2/TRBV6-3; cdr3_aa: CASNYPGLNTEAFF; cdr3_nt: TGTGCCAGCAATTACCCGGGGCTGAACACTGAAGCTTTCTTT
d_call: NA; cdr3_length: 14; j_call: TRBJ1-5; clone_size: NA; v_call: TRBV4-2; cdr3_aa: CASSQGLGWQPQLF; cdr3_nt: TGTGCCAGCAGCCAAGGACTTGGTTGGCAGCCCCAGCTTTTT
d_call: NA; cdr3_length: 15; j_call: TRBJ2-2; clone_size: NA; v_call: TRBV5-4; cdr3_aa: CASSSNQDLTGELFF; cdr3_nt: TGTGCCAGCAGCTCGAACCAGGACTTAACCGGGGAACTGTTTTTT
d_call: TRBD2; cdr3_length: 17; j_call: TRBJ2-5; clone_size: many; v_call: TRBV28; cdr3_aa: CASSPQGGAGRQETQYF; cdr3_nt: TGTGCCAGCAGTCCCCAGGGAGGGGCGGGCCGTCAAGAGACCCAGTACTTC
d_call: TRBD1; cdr3_length: 17; j_call: TRBJ1-3; clone_size: NA; v_call: TRBV11-2; cdr3_aa: CVSSLVGPGTVGNTIYF; cdr3_nt: TGCGTCAGCAGCTTAGTTGGCCCCGGGACAGTAGGAAACACCATATATTTT
d_call: NA; cdr3_length: 15; j_call: TRBJ2-3; clone_size: NA; v_call: TRBV6-5; cdr3_aa: CDSSFFHPGTDTQYF; cdr3_nt: TGTGACAGCAGTTTCTTCCATCCAGGGACAGATACGCAGTATTTT
d_call: TRBD1; cdr3_length: 17; j_call: TRBJ1-2; clone_size: NA; v_call: TRBV9; cdr3_aa: CVSSALTGTHSNYGYTF; cdr3_nt: TGTGTCAGCAGCGCCCTGACAGGGACGCATTCTAACTATGGCTACACCTTC